These 6 T cell receptor beta chains were sequenced from one sample in a study of blood T cell repertoires in COVID-19. TCRdb's copy holds only in-frame clones and misses some; the assay was immunoSEQ multiplex PCR. The profile shows a few hundred thousand clones, around 91% of them singletons. The sample consisted of peripheral blood. The receptors shown here come from an older woman with acute or convalescent COVID-19.

The chain employs TRBV7-2 and TRBJ1-3; 8 bases agree with TRBD1. After removal of 2 bases from V and 2 bases from J, the junction contained 5 bases not matched to a gene. CDR1 is SGHTA, CDR2 FQGNSA, per germline. The CDR3 extends over 16 amino acids. The CDR3 nucleotides read TGTGCCAGCAGCTTAAAAGCAGGGGGCACTGGAAACACCATATATTTT. Translation: CASSLKAGGTGNTIYF.

V gene TRBV3-1 (or the pseudogene TRBV3-2) combines with J gene TRBJ2-2, with D perhaps matching TRBD2 (5 bases). This CDR3 is 15 amino acids long. Between the trimmed V and J ends, which lost 1 base and 0 bases, there was a span of 6 bases. CDR1 is LGHDT, CDR2 YNNKEL, per germline (reference sequence). This CDR3 is CASSQVRANTGELFF. As DNA, the CDR3 is TGTGCCAGCAGCCAAGTGAGGGCGAACACCGGGGAGCTGTTTTTT.

The rearrangement links TRBV30 to TRBJ2-7; TRBD2 aligns across 11 bases. J gave up 3 bases and V 7 bases, and 5 bases lay outside the gene matches. CDR1 is GTSNPN, CDR2 SVGIG, per germline (reference sequence). This CDR3 has 13 residues. CDR3 residues: CASRTSGSYEQYF. As DNA, the CDR3 is TGTGCCTCCCGCACTAGCGGGAGCTACGAGCAGTACTTC. The complete variable domain, with remaining parts taken from reference TRBV30 and TRBJ2-7, reads SQTIHQWPATLVQPVGSPLSLECTVEGTSNPNLYWYRQAAGRGLQLLFYSVGIGQISSEVPQNLSASRPQDRQFILSSKKLLLSDSGFYLCASRTSGSYEQYFGPGTRLTVT.

V usage is TRBV11-1 and J usage is TRBJ2-3; possible D gene TRBD2, 6 bases. The CDR3 length is 13 residues. Looked up from germline, CDR1 is SGHAT and CDR2 is FQDESV (reference sequence). V lost 8 bases and J lost 8, with 17 bases in between. The CDR3 loop is CASAEGAALTQYF. The CDR3, as DNA: TGTGCCAGCGCGGAGGGCGCCGCCCTTACGCAGTATTTT.

This clone was recorded once. This chain uses TRBV5-4 with TRBJ2-1, with 8 bases fitting TRBD2. This CDR3 is built from 16 residues. Losses at the gene ends were 3 bases for V and 5 bases for J; bases not matched to a gene: 10. Germline V gene sequence: CDR1 SGHNT, CDR2 YYREEE (reference sequence). CDR3 sequence reads: CASSSAGTSFHNEQFF. The DNA of the CDR3 is TGTGCCAGCAGCTCCGCCGGGACTAGTTTCCACAATGAGCAGTTCTTC.

The CDR3 DNA follows: TGTGCCAGCAGCCAAGTAGCGGGGGCGCCCAATGAGCAGTTCTTC. Amino acids: CASSQVAGAPNEQFF. V is TRBV14 and J is TRBJ2-1, with 9 nucleotides matching TRBD2. Trimming took 1 base from V and 6 from J; bases not matched to a gene: 4. The CDR3 is 15 residues long. The germline CDR1 and CDR2 sequences are SGHDN and FVKESK.